One sample yielded the 27 T cell receptor beta chains listed below, sequenced in a study of blood T cell repertoires in COVID-19. Profiling relied on immunoSEQ multiplex PCR, and the TCRdb table lists in-frame clones only, not all of them. Among a few hundred thousand clones listed, around four fifths were seen once. The sequencing input was peripheral blood. The receptors here all came from a woman aged 65 to 85 with COVID-19, enrolled during active disease.

This chain joins TRBV7-8 and TRBJ1-2; D is undetermined. The CDR3 contains 12 residues. CDR1 is SGHVS, CDR2 FQNEAQ, per germline. V was trimmed by 2 bases and J by 4 bases, leaving 5 bases between them. The CDR3 coding sequence is TGTGCCAGCAGCTTACCGGGCTATGGCTACACCTTC. This translates into CASSLPGYGYTF.

This clone was counted only a few times. The gene calls are TRBV5-4 and TRBJ1-2; 11 nucleotides agree with TRBD1. The length of the CDR3 is 14 residues. Germline CDR1 reads SGHNT; CDR2 reads YYREEE (reference sequence). V was clipped by 7 bases and J by 6 bases; unmatched bases: 8. For the CDR3, the DNA is TGTGCCAGCGTAAGGGACAGGGGGAGTCATGGCTACACCTTC. Protein product: CASVRDRGSHGYTF.

The V call is TRBV4-2, the J call TRBJ2-3, with 8 bases aligning to TRBD2. Germline assignment: CDR1 LGHNA and CDR2 YNFKEQ. CDR3 length: 15 amino acids. V lost 4 bases to trimming and J lost 5 bases; unmatched junction nucleotides: 8. CDR3 protein: CASSPSGPVGDTQYF. CDR3 DNA: TGTGCCAGCAGCCCTAGCGGGCCCGTGGGAGATACGCAGTATTTT.

This clone was detected a few times. The chain combines TRBV4-3 with TRBJ1-5; no firm D call. The CDR3 is 15 residues long. Germline CDR1 and CDR2: LGHNA and YSLEER. V dropped 0 bases and J dropped 6 bases, with 12 bases sitting between them. The CDR3 DNA is TGCGCCAGCAGCCAAGACACAACGCCGTCTCAGCCCCAGCATTTT. Residues: CASSQDTTPSQPQHF.

The CDR3 reads CASSRDSRSTEAFF. The DNA for the CDR3 is TGTGCCAGCAGCCGGGACAGCCGTTCCACTGAAGCTTTCTTT. The J gene is TRBJ1-1, the V gene TRBV5-4; 7 bases line up with TRBD1. CDR1 is SGHNT, CDR2 YYREEE, per germline (reference sequence). The V segment lost 4 bases and the J segment 4 bases; nucleotides outside the gene matches: 7. The CDR3 loop spans 14 amino acids.

The chain recombines TRBV4-3 with TRBJ1-2; TRBD1 might be the D (6 bases). V dropped 1 base and J dropped 6 bases, with 12 bases sitting between them. CDR3 length equals 14 residues. Looked up from germline, CDR1 is LGHNA and CDR2 is YSLEER. CDR3 amino acids: CASSQGGRGNGYTF. The CDR3 nucleotides read TGCGCCAGCAGCCAAGGAGGGAGGGGGAATGGCTACACCTTC.

V gene TRBV16 combines with J gene TRBJ1-2, with 9 bases lining up with TRBD1. This CDR3 comprises 14 residues. CDR1 KGHSY and CDR2 FQNENV come from the germline V gene. With 5 bases clipped from V and 6 bases from J, the junction kept 7 bases outside the gene matches. The CDR3 loop reads CASSAHRGQDGYTF. In DNA form, the CDR3 reads TGTGCCAGCAGCGCTCACAGGGGGCAGGATGGCTACACCTTC.

This chain joins TRBV7-2 and TRBJ2-7; D is possibly TRBD2 (5 bases). The germline gives CDR1 SGHTA, CDR2 FQGNSA. The CDR3 totals 13 residues. V lost 4 bases, J lost 4 bases, and 11 bases lay in between. Written as DNA, the CDR3 is TGTGCCAGCAGCTATCTAGCAGATTACGAGCAGTACTTC. Encoded protein: CASSYLADYEQYF.

The V gene is TRBV10-3, the J gene TRBJ2-1; 7 bases align to TRBD2. This CDR3 region has 14 residues. Trimming took 4 bases from V and 6 from J; bases not matched to a gene: 6. CDR1 and CDR2 (germline): ENHRY, SYGVKD. The CDR3 DNA sequence: TGTGCCATCAGTGTCGGGACTACCACCAATGAGCAGTTCTTC. Encoded protein: CAISVGTTTNEQFF.

V gene TRBV10-3 combines with J gene TRBJ2-7, with D maybe TRBD1 (6 bases). This CDR3 has 13 residues. V shed 11 bases and J shed 0 bases, with 14 bases lying between them. The germline V gene encodes CDR1 ENHRY and CDR2 SYGVKD. CDR3 DNA: TGTGCCCCCCAGGGGTGGTCCTCCTACGAGCAGTACTTC. It translates to CAPQGWSSYEQYF.

The chain recombines TRBV7-2 with TRBJ1-2; 11 bases match TRBD1. The trim removed 3 bases at V and 2 bases at J, leaving 2 bases unmatched. CDR3 length: 15 residues. Per the germline V gene, CDR1 is SGHTA and CDR2 is FQGNSA. CDR3 loop: CASSFRDRGNYGYTF. CDR3 DNA sequence: TGTGCCAGCAGCTTCCGGGACAGGGGGAACTATGGCTACACCTTC.

In its sample, this clone was seen once. The chain is built from TRBV18 and TRBJ2-7; the match to TRBD2 covers 10 bases. With V trimmed by 6 bases and J by 5 bases, 10 bases remained unmatched. The germline CDR1 and CDR2 sequences are KGHSH and LQKENI. This CDR3 is built from 15 residues. The CDR3, as DNA: TGTGCCAGCTCGCCCCTAGCGGGAGTTGTGGACGAGCAGTACTTC. Its translation: CASSPLAGVVDEQYF.

This chain links TRBV6-2 or TRBV6-3 with TRBJ1-5, with D unresolved. V lost 6 bases to trimming and J lost 4 bases, with 16 bases between them. CDR1 and CDR2 (germline): MNHEY, SVGEGT. The CDR3 loop spans 15 amino acids. The CDR3 reads CASSQFTSGNQPQHF. In nucleotides, the CDR3 is TGTGCCAGCAGCCAGTTTACCTCGGGGAATCAGCCCCAGCATTTT.

This clone was observed a few times. The chain uses TRBV30 and TRBJ2-1, with TRBD2 matching over 12 bases. Losses at the gene ends were 0 bases for V and 4 bases for J; bases not matched to a gene: 22. The CDR3 consists of 22 residues. Germline V gene sequence: CDR1 GTSNPN, CDR2 SVGIG (reference sequence). DNA for the CDR3: TGTGCCTGGAGTGTACGAAGACTAGCGGGAGTCGGTCCAGTGCCCCAATACAATGAGCAGTTCTTC. Translating it yields CAWSVRRLAGVGPVPQYNEQFF.

This clone was detected only once. The V gene is TRBV7-2, the J gene TRBJ2-7; a weak D match, TRBD2 (5 bases). The CDR3 has 13 amino acids. Trimming cost V 2 bases and J 5 bases, with 10 bases left between them. The germline V gene encodes CDR1 SGHTA and CDR2 FQGNSA. CDR3 coding DNA: TGTGCCAGCAGCTTATACGGGATCAACGAGCAGTACTTC. Its protein is CASSLYGINEQYF. Full variable domain (rest looked up from reference TRBV7-2 and TRBJ2-7): GAGVSQSPSNKVTEKGKDVELRCDPISGHTALYWYRQSLGQGLEFLIYFQGNSAPDKSGLPSDRFSAERTGGSVSTLTIQRTQQEDSAVYLCASSLYGINEQYFGPGTRLTVT.

The chain links TRBV5-6 to TRBJ2-7; tentatively, D is TRBD2 (9 bases). With 4 bases removed from V and 1 base from J, the gap between germline ends came to 24 bases. Germline V gene data show CDR1 as SGHDT and CDR2 as YYEEEE. The CDR3 runs 18 residues. In nucleotides, the CDR3 is TGTGCCAGCAGCCGCCGACAGGGGAGACTAGCGGATTCCTACGAGCAGTACTTC. Protein: CASSRRQGRLADSYEQYF.

This clone appeared a few times. The chain employs TRBV29-1 and TRBJ1-5; no firm D call. The CDR3 consists of 13 residues. Between the trimmed V and J ends, which lost 4 bases and 1 base, there was a span of 8 bases. Germline V gives CDR1 SQVTM, CDR2 ANQGSEA. Here the CDR3 reads CSVVTGSNQPQHF. The CDR3 DNA sequence: TGCAGCGTTGTAACGGGGAGCAATCAGCCCCAGCATTTT.

This clone was detected once. The rearrangement links TRBV14 to TRBJ1-2; the match to TRBD1 covers 10 bases. The CDR3 sequence is 14 residues long. With V trimmed by 5 bases and J by 8 bases, 8 bases remained unmatched. Germline lookup yields CDR1 SGHDN and CDR2 FVKESK. DNA of the CDR3: TGTGCCAGCAGCTCCGGACAGGGGGTCGGCGGCTACACCTTC. This gives the protein CASSSGQGVGGYTF.

The chain employs TRBV24-1 and TRBJ2-7; 9 bases agree with TRBD1. The CDR3 sequence is 15 residues long. CDR1 is KGHDR and CDR2 is SFDVKD in the germline V gene. V dropped 5 bases and J dropped 6; count of bases not matched to a gene: 10. The DNA for the CDR3 is TGTGCCACCAGTGGTACCGGGACAGGGATCGGCGAGCAGTACTTC. It is translated as CATSGTGTGIGEQYF.

The chain combines TRBV29-1 with TRBJ2-7; possibly TRBD2 for D (5 bases). Germline CDR1 is SQVTM and CDR2 is ANQGSEA. The CDR3 length is 13 residues. V shed 8 bases and J shed 7 bases, with 21 bases lying between them. Here the CDR3 DNA reads TGCAGCTCCTCGGAAGGTGGGCCGGGGGAGCAGTACTTC. As protein: CSSSEGGPGEQYF.

This sequence joins TRBV6-5 and TRBJ2-3; no clear D. Germline V gene sequence: CDR1 MNHEY, CDR2 SVGAGI. The CDR3 is made up of 14 amino acids. Trimming left V 0 bases short and J 6 bases short, with 10 bases between. The CDR3 loop reads CASSYSGWADTQYF. The CDR3 region has the DNA TGTGCCAGCAGTTACTCAGGATGGGCTGATACGCAGTATTTT.

The chain joins TRBV28 to TRBJ1-1; tentative D call: TRBD1 (5 bases). Germline V CDR1 and CDR2: MDHEN, SYDVKM. This CDR3 spans 17 amino acids. Trimming removed 6 bases from V and 4 bases from J, with 24 bases in between. The CDR3, as DNA: TGTGCCAGCAGACACCCTCGCTCTACTGGGGGGGGCACTGAAGCTTTCTTT. This gives the protein CASRHPRSTGGGTEAFF.

The J gene is TRBJ1-1, the V gene TRBV18, with 7 positions matching TRBD1. V trimming: 1 base; J trimming: 1 base; junction bases outside the gene matches: 3. The CDR3 spans 15 residues. CDR1 is KGHSH, CDR2 LQKENI, per germline. This CDR3 is CASSPQGQANTEAFF. In DNA form, the CDR3 reads TGTGCCAGCTCACCACAAGGACAGGCGAACACTGAAGCTTTCTTT.

This clone has only a few counts. The rearrangement uses TRBV5-1 and TRBJ2-1, with D hard to call. V lost 2 bases, J lost 8 bases, and 11 bases lay in between. Germline loops: CDR1 SGHRS, CDR2 YFSETQ. The CDR3 contains 13 residues. DNA of the CDR3: TGCGCCAGCAGCTTAAGCCGATCGGATGAGCAGTTCTTC. Amino acid sequence: CASSLSRSDEQFF. The full variable domain, with the rest looked up from reference TRBV5-1 and TRBJ2-1, is KAGVTQTPRYLIKTRGQQVTLSCSPISGHRSVSWYQQTPGQGLQFLFEYFSETQRNKGNFPGRFSGRQFSNSRSEMNVSTLELGDSALYLCASSLSRSDEQFFGPGTRLTVL.

This chain connects TRBV3-1 (or the pseudogene TRBV3-2) to TRBJ2-7; 8 bases fit TRBD1. There are 13 residues in the CDR3. Per germline, CDR1 LGHDT and CDR2 YNNKEL (reference sequence). Unmatched junction bases numbered 1, after V lost 1 base and J lost 5 bases. The CDR3 nucleotides read TGTGCCAGCAGCCAAGGGACAGGGAACGAGCAGTACTTC. Amino acids: CASSQGTGNEQYF.

This chain links TRBV30 with TRBJ2-7; 9 bases map to TRBD1. Looked up from germline, CDR1 is GTSNPN and CDR2 is SVGIG (reference sequence). The V and J ends lost 4 bases and 5 bases, in that order; junction bases with no gene match: 9. The CDR3 has 14 amino acids. The CDR3 nucleotides read TGTGCCTGGAAAGGGACAGGGATTTTCAACGAGCAGTACTTC. This codes for CAWKGTGIFNEQYF.

The chain employs TRBV7-2 and TRBJ1-2; D unresolved. Trimming left V 1 base short and J 4 bases short, with 7 bases between. Germline V gives CDR1 SGHTA, CDR2 FQGNSA. CDR3 length: 13 amino acids. The CDR3 protein is CASSLDGSYGYTF. The CDR3 nucleotides are TGTGCCAGCAGCTTAGATGGGAGCTATGGCTACACCTTC.